This T cell receptor beta chain was profiled in a study of blood T cell repertoires in COVID-19. In the study overall: Spain, Italy and the United States supplied samples that represented acute and convalescent COVID-19. T cells, B-cell-depleted T cells, or PBMCs provided the cDNA or gDNA that served as material.

Study processing details: Nucleated cell counts were estimated from reference gene primer amplification. Using immunoSEQ multiplex PCR, the repertoire was profiled, and TCRdb retains in-frame clones only, with some absent. That table supplies the V and J calls and clone size; D and trimming were determined from the DNA. The sample has fewer than 250,000 clones, roughly 80% seen once. V lost 5 bases and J 2 bases, leaving 12 bases between the germline ends. The V gene's germline CDR1 is SGHTA and CDR2 FQGTGA. This CDR3 region has 14 residues. This receptor was taken from a woman of 80 years or more with acute or convalescent COVID-19. The V call is TRBV7-3, the J call TRBJ2-5, with D possibly being TRBD1 (5 bases). Sequenced material: peripheral blood. In DNA form, the CDR3 reads TGTGCCAGCAGCCCTCAGGGATATCAAGAGACCCAGTACTTC. It is translated as CASSPQGYQETQYF.